This entry lists 8 T cell receptor beta chains sequenced from one sample in a study of blood T cell repertoires in COVID-19. The method was immunoSEQ multiplex PCR; TCRdb's version includes in-frame clones alone and lacks a portion of them. This table has 350,000 to 450,000 clones, 70% to 90% appearing once. The sequencing sample was made of peripheral blood. Receptor source: a human donor in a cohort sampled during active COVID-19.

This clone was seen only once. V gene TRBV7-2 combines with J gene TRBJ2-5; TRBD1 agrees at 9 bases. This CDR3 spans 14 amino acids. The V segment lost 5 bases and the J segment 5 bases; nucleotides outside the gene matches: 6. The germline V gene has CDR1 SGHTA and CDR2 FQGNSA. In DNA, the CDR3 is TGTGCCAGCAGCCGGGGACAGGGTGGGGAGACCCAGTACTTC. This encodes CASSRGQGGETQYF.

The chain's CDR3 is CASSLDRGGSTFYEQYF. DNA of the CDR3: TGTGCCAGCAGCTTGGACCGGGGGGGCTCAACCTTTTACGAGCAGTACTTC. V and J are TRBV5-6 and TRBJ2-7, with TRBD2 identical over 8 bases. The V gene's germline CDR1 is SGHDT and CDR2 YYEEEE. J was trimmed by 4 bases and V by 0 bases; bases with no gene match: 12. The length of the CDR3 is 17 residues.

This rearrangement joins TRBV18 to TRBJ1-4; D is unclear. V gave up 3 bases and J gave up 5 bases, with 10 bases separating them. This CDR3 is built from 14 residues. In germline, CDR1 is KGHSH, CDR2 LQKENI. The CDR3 is CASSPGRENEKLFF. The CDR3 coding sequence is TGTGCCAGCTCACCGGGGAGGGAAAATGAAAAACTGTTTTTT.

This chain links TRBV27 with TRBJ2-1, with 15 bases fitting TRBD2. The trim removed 0 bases at V and 7 bases at J, leaving 4 bases unmatched. From germline, CDR1 is MNHEY and CDR2 SMNVEV (reference sequence). The CDR3 runs to 17 residues. CDR3 DNA sequence: TGTGCCAGCAGTTTATCGGGGACTAGCGGGGGGTTAAATGAGCAGTTCTTC. As protein: CASSLSGTSGGLNEQFF.

This clone was counted a single time. This rearrangement joins TRBV6-5 to TRBJ1-6; D is unresolved. V lost 5 bases, J lost 8 bases, and 10 bases lay in between. From germline, CDR1 is MNHEY and CDR2 SVGAGI. This CDR3 is 13 amino acids long. The CDR3 spells CASSPNRDSPLHF. In DNA form, the CDR3 reads TGTGCCAGCAGTCCTAATAGAGATTCACCCCTCCACTTT.

This chain connects TRBV4-1 to TRBJ2-3, with TRBD2 identical over 9 bases. This CDR3 has 17 residues. Germline-derived CDR1 and CDR2 are MGHRA and YSYEKL. J gave up 2 bases and V 4 bases, and 10 bases lay outside the gene matches. This CDR3 reads CASSLEAGLAFTDTQYF. The CDR3 nucleotides read TGCGCCAGCAGCCTTGAAGCGGGACTAGCTTTCACAGATACGCAGTATTTT.

This sequence joins TRBV5-1 and TRBJ2-3, with TRBD2 matching 11 bases. V gave up 7 bases and J gave up 3 bases; unmatched junction bases: 4. The CDR3 has 14 residues. Germline V lookup: CDR1 SGHRS, CDR2 YFSETQ. CDR3 bases: TGCGCCAGCCGAGGGACTAGCGGTACAGATACGCAGTATTTT. It yields the protein CASRGTSGTDTQYF.

The CDR3 DNA sequence: TGCGCCAGCAGCACCGGGGTCGATAGCAATCAGCCCCAGCATTTT. This encodes CASSTGVDSNQPQHF. This rearrangement joins TRBV4-1 to TRBJ1-5, with no clear D. V shed 5 bases and J shed 0 bases, with 11 bases lying between them. The CDR3 loop spans 15 amino acids. The germline CDR1 and CDR2 sequences are MGHRA and YSYEKL.